Listed below are T cell receptor beta chains from one sample, sequenced in a study of neurological immune-mediated disorders. One entry per CDR3 protein, called by TCRdb with MiXCR from the 5' RACE reads. Of about 55,000 distinct CDR3 sequences listed, more than 4% are singletons. The sample taken for sequencing was PBMCs. The origin of the receptors is a man between 50 and 59 years old with multiple sclerosis. Both conserved end residues are part of each CDR3. A D gene is named only where the DNA matches it firmly. Size is stated for part of the rows, as once, few or many counts, or as a class when the clone is expanded.

TRBV27	medium-sized	TRBJ1-1	TRBD1	CASSPRQGNEAFF	TGTGCCAGCAGTCCCCGACAGGGTAATGAAGCTTTCTTT
TRBV6-6	many	TRBJ2-5	TRBD2	CASSYSPFASGEETQYF	TGTGCCAGCAGTTACTCGCCATTTGCTAGCGGGGAAGAGACCCAGTACTTC
TRBV11-2	many	TRBJ2-3	TRBD2	CASSSAGGITDTQYF	TGTGCCAGCAGCTCGGCGGGGGGGATCACAGATACGCAGTATTTT
TRBV5-1	many	TRBJ2-3	-	CASSLENPTDTQYF	TGCGCCAGCAGCTTGGAGAATCCCACAGATACGCAGTATTTT
TRBV14	few	TRBJ1-2	TRBD1	CASSTWDRGVYGYTF	TGTGCCAGCAGCACCTGGGACAGGGGGGTGTATGGCTACACCTTC
TRBV7-9	many	TRBJ2-1	TRBD1	CASSLPGQGSYNEQFF	TGTGCCAGCAGCTTACCGGGACAGGGCTCCTACAATGAGCAGTTCTTC
TRBV27	many	TRBJ2-7	TRBD2	CASARTSGMTYEQYF	TGTGCCAGCGCACGGACTAGCGGGATGACCTACGAGCAGTACTTC
TRBV5-1	many	TRBJ2-7	-	CASSSGSGAYEQYF	TGCGCCAGCAGCTCCGGATCGGGGGCTTACGAGCAGTACTTC
TRBV25-1	many	TRBJ2-3	-	CASVGKHTDTQYF	TGTGCCAGCGTAGGGAAACACACAGATACGCAGTATTTT
TRBV5-5	medium-sized	TRBJ2-5	-	CASSLASLGGGETQYF	TGTGCCAGCAGCTTGGCTAGTCTGGGTGGTGGAGAGACCCAGTACTTC
TRBV20-1	many	TRBJ2-1	TRBD2	CSAYKTSGRDNEQFF	TGCAGTGCGTACAAGACTAGCGGGAGGGACAATGAGCAGTTCTTC
TRBV27	many	TRBJ2-5	TRBD1	CASSIQGTQETQYF	TGTGCCAGCAGTATACAGGGGACCCAAGAGACCCAGTACTTC
TRBV4-1	many	TRBJ1-2	-	CASSLLSGDGYTF	TGCGCCAGCAGCCTCCTGAGCGGGGATGGCTACACCTTC
TRBV6-6	few	TRBJ2-3	-	CASSPPLTGRKGTDTQYF	TGTGCCAGCAGTCCTCCTCTAACGGGGCGCAAGGGCACAGATACGCAGTATTTT
TRBV28	many	TRBJ2-5	TRBD1	CASSLPPGQKEETQYF	TGTGCCAGCAGCCTGCCTCCGGGACAGAAAGAAGAGACCCAGTACTTC
TRBV9	many	TRBJ2-1	-	CASSVGGFSSYNEQFF	TGTGCCAGCAGCGTAGGGGGGTTTTCCTCCTACAATGAGCAGTTCTTC
TRBV12-3/TRBV12-4	-	TRBJ1-4	-	CASRGSANEKLFF	TGTGCCAGCAGAGGGTCGGCTAATGAAAAACTGTTTTTT